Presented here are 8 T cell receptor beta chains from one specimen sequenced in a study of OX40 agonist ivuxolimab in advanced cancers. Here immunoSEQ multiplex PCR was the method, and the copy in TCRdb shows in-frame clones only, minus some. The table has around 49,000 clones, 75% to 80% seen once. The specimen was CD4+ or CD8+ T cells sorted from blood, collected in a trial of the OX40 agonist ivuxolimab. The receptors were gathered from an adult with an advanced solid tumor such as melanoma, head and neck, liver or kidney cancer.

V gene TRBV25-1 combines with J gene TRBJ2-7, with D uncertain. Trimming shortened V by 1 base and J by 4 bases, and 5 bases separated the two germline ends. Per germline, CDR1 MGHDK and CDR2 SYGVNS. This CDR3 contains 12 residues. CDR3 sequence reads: CASSEFVYEQYF. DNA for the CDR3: TGTGCCAGCAGTGAATTCGTATACGAGCAGTACTTC.

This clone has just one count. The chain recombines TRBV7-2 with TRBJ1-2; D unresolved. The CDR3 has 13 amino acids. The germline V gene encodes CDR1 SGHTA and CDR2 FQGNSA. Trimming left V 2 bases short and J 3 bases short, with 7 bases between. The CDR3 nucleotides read TGTGCCAGCAGCTTATCCCGCCACTATGGCTACACCTTC. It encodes CASSLSRHYGYTF.

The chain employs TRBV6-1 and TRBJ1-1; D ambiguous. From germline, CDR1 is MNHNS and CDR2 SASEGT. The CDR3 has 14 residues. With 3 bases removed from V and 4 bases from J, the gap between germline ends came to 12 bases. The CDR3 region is CASSERNLGTEAFF. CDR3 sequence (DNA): TGTGCCAGCAGTGAGAGGAATTTGGGCACTGAAGCTTTCTTT.

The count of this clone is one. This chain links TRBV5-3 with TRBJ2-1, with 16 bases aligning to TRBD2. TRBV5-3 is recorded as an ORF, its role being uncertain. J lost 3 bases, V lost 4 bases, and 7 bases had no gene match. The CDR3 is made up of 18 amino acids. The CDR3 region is CARSRGTSGRAVYNEQFF. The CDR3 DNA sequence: TGTGCCAGAAGCCGTGGGACTAGCGGGAGGGCCGTCTACAATGAGCAGTTCTTC.

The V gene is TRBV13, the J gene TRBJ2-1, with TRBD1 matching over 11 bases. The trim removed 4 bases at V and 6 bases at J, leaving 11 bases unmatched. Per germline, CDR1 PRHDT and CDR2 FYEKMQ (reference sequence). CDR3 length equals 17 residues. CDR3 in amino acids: CASSSSRDRGGGNEQFF. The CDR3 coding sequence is TGTGCCAGCAGCTCGTCCCGGGACAGGGGGGGAGGCAATGAGCAGTTCTTC. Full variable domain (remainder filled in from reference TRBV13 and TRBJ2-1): AAGVIQSPRHLIKEKRETATLKCYPIPRHDTVYWYQQGPGQDPQFLISFYEKMQSDKGSIPDRFSAQQFSDYHSELNMSSLELGDSALYFCASSSSRDRGGGNEQFFGPGTRLTVL.

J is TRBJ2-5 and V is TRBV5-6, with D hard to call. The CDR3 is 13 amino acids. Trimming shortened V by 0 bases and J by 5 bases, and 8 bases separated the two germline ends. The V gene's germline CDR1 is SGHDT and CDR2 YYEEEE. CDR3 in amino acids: CASSLDFGETQYF. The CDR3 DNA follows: TGTGCCAGCAGCTTGGATTTCGGCGAGACCCAGTACTTC. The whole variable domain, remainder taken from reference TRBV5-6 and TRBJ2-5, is DAGVTQSPTHLIKTRGQQVTLRCSPKSGHDTVSWYQQALGQGPQFIFQYYEEEERQRGNFPDRFSGHQFPNYSSELNVNALLLGDSALYLCASSLDFGETQYFGPGTRLLVL.

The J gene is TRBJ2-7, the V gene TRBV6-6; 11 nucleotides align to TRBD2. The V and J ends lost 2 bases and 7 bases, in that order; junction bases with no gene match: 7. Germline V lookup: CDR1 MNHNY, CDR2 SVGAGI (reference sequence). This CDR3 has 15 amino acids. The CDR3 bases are TGTGCCAGCAGTTACCCCCAGACTAGCGGGGCGGAGCAGTACTTC. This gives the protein CASSYPQTSGAEQYF.

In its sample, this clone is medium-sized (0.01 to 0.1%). The CDR3 sequence is CASSQGVGGDYSPLHF. The CDR3 DNA reads TGCGCCAGCAGCCAAGGTGTTGGGGGTGATTATTCACCCCTCCACTTT. The V call is TRBV4-1, the J call TRBJ1-6, with D perhaps matching TRBD1 (5 bases). V was trimmed by 1 base and J by 8 bases, leaving 15 bases between them. This CDR3 has 16 residues. CDR1 is MGHRA and CDR2 is YSYEKL in the germline V gene.